This T cell receptor beta chain was recovered during a study of T cells after yellow fever vaccination. The TCR cDNA carried a universal primer site and UMIs from 5'RACE template switching. TCRdb re-called the 5' RACE reads through MiXCR, storing one row per CDR3 protein. The sample yields fewer than 100,000 distinct CDR3 sequences, 5.8% seen once. The CDR3 loop spans 15 amino acids. V was cut by 7 bases and J by 2 bases, with 16 bases left in between. The germline V gene encodes CDR1 SGHNT and CDR2 YYREEE (reference sequence). This specimen consisted of CD8+ T cells sorted from PBMCs, obtained 10 days after the yellow fever booster vaccination. The TCR originated in a man younger than 35 who received the YFV17D yellow fever vaccine. This chain links TRBV5-4 with TRBJ1-3; possibly TRBD1 for D (5 bases). The CDR3 loop is CASGAGWEAGNTIYF. The CDR3 nucleotides are TGTGCCAGCGGCGCAGGGTGGGAGGCTGGAAACACCATATATTTT.